This entry lists 29 T cell receptor beta chains sequenced from one sample in a study of cytomegalovirus exposure and HLA in healthy donors. Assay: immunoSEQ multiplex PCR; the TCRdb copy retains only in-frame clones and omits some. The table includes 130,000 to 150,000 clones, 80% to 90% detected once. Sequences were obtained from PBMCs. The receptors shown here come from a woman under 40 in good health and CMV-seropositive.

The chain joins TRBV10-1 to TRBJ1-4; D is uncertain. The CDR3 length is 15 residues. The germline V and J ends were trimmed by 8 bases and 4 bases, with 17 bases remaining between them. The germline CDR1 and CDR2 sequences are WNHNN and SYGVQD (reference sequence). CDR3 sequence (DNA): TGCGCCAGCCCTAAAGTGAAAGGGAGTAATGAAAAACTGTTTTTT. This gives the protein CASPKVKGSNEKLFF.

V usage is TRBV2 and J usage is TRBJ2-2; 10 positions match TRBD2. The CDR3 loop spans 16 amino acids. Germline loops: CDR1 SNHLY, CDR2 FYNNEI. V was clipped by 5 bases and J by 7 bases; unmatched bases: 10. The CDR3 here is CASSPEREGRGGELFF. DNA for the CDR3: TGTGCCAGCAGTCCCGAGCGGGAGGGTCGGGGCGGGGAGCTGTTTTTT.

This clone was detected once. This rearrangement joins TRBV4-1 to TRBJ2-7, with a tentative D call TRBD2 (6 bases). The germline V gene has CDR1 MGHRA and CDR2 YSYEKL. The CDR3 spans 14 residues. Trimming left V 4 bases short and J 4 bases short, with 14 bases between. The CDR3 DNA is TGCGCCAGCAGCCTCCGGGACTCGGGATACGAGCAGTACTTC. Translation: CASSLRDSGYEQYF.

This chain uses TRBV5-1 with TRBJ2-5, with 7 bases that match TRBD1. CDR1 is SGHRS, CDR2 YFSETQ, per germline. CDR3 length: 14 residues. The V gene end was trimmed by 4 bases and the J gene end by 1 base; junction bases not matched to a gene: 4. CDR3 nucleotides: TGCGCCAGCAGCGAAAGGGACAGCCAAGAGACCCAGTACTTC. Its translation is CASSERDSQETQYF.

V usage is TRBV14 and J usage is TRBJ1-6; perhaps TRBD1 as D (5 bases). CDR1 SGHDN and CDR2 FVKESK come from the germline V gene. This CDR3 spans 17 amino acids. Trimming shortened V by 1 base and J by 10 bases, and 20 bases separated the two germline ends. CDR3 sequence (DNA): TGTGCCAGCAGCCAAGGCCTCGGGGGACTACTTAGGTCACCCCTCCACTTT. It is translated as CASSQGLGGLLRSPLHF.

This chain links TRBV28 with TRBJ2-5, with 9 bases fitting TRBD2. Germline loops: CDR1 MDHEN, CDR2 SYDVKM. Germline trimming cut 5 bases from V and 2 bases from J; bases unmatched to any gene: 12. The CDR3 runs 17 residues. CDR3 bases: TGTGCCAGCAGTCCCACCTTTGGGCGGGGGGGACAAGAGACCCAGTACTTC. Translating it yields CASSPTFGRGGQETQYF.

This clone has just one count. This chain joins TRBV5-1 and TRBJ2-3; 10 bases fit TRBD1. The ends lost 3 bases at V and 3 bases at J; junction bases unmatched: 4. This CDR3 comprises 15 residues. The germline CDR1 and CDR2 sequences are SGHRS and YFSETQ. CDR3 DNA sequence: TGCGCCAGCAGCTATGGACAGGGGGTAACAGATACGCAGTATTTT. Translating it yields CASSYGQGVTDTQYF.

This chain joins TRBV2 and TRBJ2-1; TRBD1 matches at 8 bases. Losses at the gene ends were 8 bases for V and 2 bases for J; bases not matched to a gene: 5. The CDR3 length is 14 residues. Germline V CDR1 and CDR2: SNHLY, FYNNEI. The CDR3 coding sequence is TGTGCCAGCGCACAGGGGGTTACCTACAATGAGCAGTTCTTC. Its protein is CASAQGVTYNEQFF.

The J gene is TRBJ2-1, the V gene TRBV9; 11 bases are shared with TRBD2. Germline trimming cut 0 bases from V and 5 bases from J; bases unmatched to any gene: 4. The CDR3 consists of 16 residues. Germline V lookup: CDR1 SGDLS, CDR2 YYNGEE. In DNA, the CDR3 is TGTGCCAGCAGCGTAGGTATAGCGGGAGGGGACAATGAGCAGTTCTTC. Translated, it gives CASSVGIAGGDNEQFF.

V is TRBV5-4 and J is TRBJ2-3, with 7 positions matching TRBD1. V lost 0 bases and J lost 8; bases outside the gene matches: 9. The germline V gene encodes CDR1 SGHNT and CDR2 YYREEE (reference sequence). The CDR3 loop spans 15 amino acids. As DNA, the CDR3 is TGTGCCAGCAGCTTGGAGCCCTTAGGGGGCCTTACGCAGTATTTT. This encodes CASSLEPLGGLTQYF.

The rearrangement joins TRBV2 to TRBJ1-2; D unresolved. Looked up from germline, CDR1 is SNHLY and CDR2 is FYNNEI. Between the trimmed V and J ends, which lost 5 bases and 2 bases, there was a span of 12 bases. The CDR3 spans 14 residues. CDR3 nucleotides: TGTGCCAGCAGTCAGTCCCCATGGAACTATGGCTACACCTTC. Translating gives CASSQSPWNYGYTF.

This chain links TRBV6-1 with TRBJ1-4, with 7 bases identical to TRBD1. The CDR3 is 15 residues long. CDR1 and CDR2 from the germline V gene are MNHNS and SASEGT. Losses at the gene ends were 5 bases for V and 12 bases for J; bases not matched to a gene: 15. The CDR3 sequence is CASSPRQGPKQELFF. As DNA, the CDR3 is TGTGCCAGCAGTCCTCGACAGGGCCCGAAGCAAGAACTGTTTTTT.

This rearrangement joins TRBV27 to TRBJ2-3; 8 positions match TRBD2. Germline CDR1 is MNHEY and CDR2 is SMNVEV (reference sequence). CDR3 length: 14 residues. V lost 5 bases and J lost 6; bases outside the gene matches: 7. CDR3 region: CASSLSGSFDTQYF. In nucleotides, the CDR3 is TGTGCCAGCAGTCTCAGCGGGAGTTTCGATACGCAGTATTTT.

The gene calls are TRBV19 and TRBJ1-1; D gene ambiguous. Trimming left V 6 bases short and J 1 base short, with 12 bases between. The germline CDR1 and CDR2 sequences are LNHDA and SQIVND (reference sequence). The CDR3 spans 14 residues. The CDR3 protein is CASRTGRGNTEAFF. The CDR3 bases are TGTGCCAGTAGAACCGGGAGAGGGAACACTGAAGCTTTCTTT.

The V and J genes are TRBV28 and TRBJ2-7; D is ambiguous. The CDR3 has 13 residues. Trimming left V 1 base short and J 2 bases short, with 6 bases between. The V gene's germline CDR1 is MDHEN and CDR2 SYDVKM. The CDR3 loop reads CASSLYQTYEQYF. CDR3 coding DNA: TGTGCCAGCAGTTTATACCAGACCTACGAGCAGTACTTC.

J is TRBJ2-3 and V is TRBV6-5; TRBD1 agrees at 8 bases. The CDR3 sequence is 15 residues long. The germline V gene has CDR1 MNHEY and CDR2 SVGAGI. J lost 1 base, V lost 6 bases, and 6 bases had no gene match. The CDR3 region has the DNA TGTGCCAGCAGGACGACAGGGGCTCGCACAGATACGCAGTATTTT. It translates to CASRTTGARTDTQYF.

The rearrangement uses TRBV28 and TRBJ2-7, with a possible D match to TRBD1 (7 bases). Germline V gives CDR1 MDHEN, CDR2 SYDVKM. This CDR3 is built from 14 residues. Trimming removed 5 bases from V and 5 bases from J, with 16 bases in between. CDR3 DNA sequence: TGTGCCAGCAGTGCACCGCAGGGGGGCAACGAGCAGTACTTC. This sequence encodes CASSAPQGGNEQYF.

This sequence joins TRBV7-9 and TRBJ2-7; 7 nucleotides agree with TRBD2. The CDR3 has 14 residues. CDR1 and CDR2 from the germline V gene are SEHNR and FQNEAQ (reference sequence). The junction had 7 bases not matched to a gene; V was cut back by 5 bases and J by 3 bases. The CDR3 coding sequence is TGTGCCAGCAGCCACCCCGGACTAGACTACGAGCAGTACTTC. It codes for CASSHPGLDYEQYF.

This clone appeared once. The rearrangement links TRBV6-5 to TRBJ1-4; D might be TRBD1 (6 bases). Deletions cut 0 bases from V and 6 bases from J, with 11 bases between. The germline V gene has CDR1 MNHEY and CDR2 SVGAGI. The CDR3 runs 15 residues. As DNA, the CDR3 is TGTGCCAGCAGTTACTCGAAGGGGGGGTATGAAAAACTGTTTTTT. Protein product: CASSYSKGGYEKLFF.

The gene calls are TRBV5-1 and TRBJ2-2; 14 bases are shared with TRBD2. In germline, CDR1 is SGHRS, CDR2 YFSETQ. V shed 3 bases, J shed 5 bases, and the junction held 3 bases outside the gene matches. The CDR3 runs to 16 residues. Written as DNA, the CDR3 is TGCGCCAGCAGCTCGGGACTAGCGGGGGAAACCGGGGAGCTGTTTTTT. It translates to CASSSGLAGETGELFF.

This clone was counted once. The CDR3 bases are TGTGCCAGCACCCAAGACCAGGGCACTGAAGCTTTCTTT. Protein sequence: CASTQDQGTEAFF. V usage is TRBV2 and J usage is TRBJ1-1; perhaps TRBD1 as D (5 bases). The V end lost 7 bases, the J end lost 4 bases, and 13 bases lay between the germline ends. The CDR3 contains 13 residues. CDR1 is SNHLY and CDR2 is FYNNEI in the germline V gene. The full variable domain, in which reference TRBV2 and TRBJ1-1 provide the parts outside the CDR3, is EPEVTQTPSHQVTQMGQEVILRCVPISNHLYFYWYRQILGQKVEFLVSFYNNEISEKSEIFDDQFSVERPDGSNFTLKIRSTKLEDSAMYFCASTQDQGTEAFFGQGTRLTVV.

The chain is built from TRBV18 and TRBJ2-3, with 7 nucleotides matching TRBD2. Trimming at V came to 2 bases and at J to 0 bases, leaving 5 bases not matched to a gene. CDR1 KGHSH and CDR2 LQKENI come from the germline V gene. The CDR3 is 16 amino acids. In DNA form, the CDR3 reads TGTGCCAGCTCACCAATAGCGGGTGGAAGCACAGATACGCAGTATTTT. Translated, it gives CASSPIAGGSTDTQYF.

The chain employs TRBV2 and TRBJ2-2, with TRBD1 matching 8 bases. Germline V gene sequence: CDR1 SNHLY, CDR2 FYNNEI. This CDR3 spans 17 amino acids. V shed 2 bases, J shed 5 bases, and the junction held 10 bases outside the gene matches. CDR3 protein: CASSEPLTGVRTGELFF. The CDR3 bases are TGTGCCAGCAGTGAACCGCTGACAGGGGTTCGGACCGGGGAGCTGTTTTTT.

This CDR3 is CASSLAWASGGVPETQYF. The CDR3 bases are TGTGCCAGCAGCTTGGCATGGGCGAGCGGGGGGGTTCCGGAGACCCAGTACTTC. The rearrangement uses TRBV5-4 and TRBJ2-5, with TRBD2 matching 10 bases. J lost 5 bases, V lost 0 bases, and 13 bases had no gene match. The germline gives CDR1 SGHNT, CDR2 YYREEE (reference sequence). This CDR3 has 18 amino acids.

This clone appeared a single time. The chain joins TRBV6-5 to TRBJ1-5; D is possibly TRBD1 (6 bases). Trimming shortened V by 6 bases and J by 4 bases, and 13 bases separated the two germline ends. Germline assignment: CDR1 MNHEY and CDR2 SVGAGI. The CDR3 loop spans 14 amino acids. The CDR3 is CASSRGQKNQPQHF. In DNA form, the CDR3 reads TGTGCCAGCAGCCGAGGACAGAAAAATCAGCCCCAGCATTTT.

This clone was counted only a few times. The J gene is TRBJ1-4, the V gene TRBV2; TRBD1 matches 8 bases. The length of the CDR3 is 14 residues. V was pared by 6 bases and J by 3 bases, with 3 bases of the junction left unmatched. Germline V gene lookup returns CDR1 SNHLY and CDR2 FYNNEI. CDR3 sequence (DNA): TGTGCCAGCAGAGAGACAGGGGCTAATGAAAAACTGTTTTTT. This gives the protein CASRETGANEKLFF.

The chain combines TRBV27 with TRBJ2-3, with TRBD2 matching 8 bases. Looked up from germline, CDR1 is MNHEY and CDR2 is SMNVEV (reference sequence). V lost 7 bases and J lost 10; bases outside the gene matches: 7. CDR3 size: 12 residues. Here the CDR3 DNA reads TGTGCCAGCACCCCCCCGGGGGGGCCGCAGTATTTT. Amino acids: CASTPPGGPQYF.

The chain employs TRBV2 and TRBJ2-2; 8 bases line up with TRBD1. Germline V gives CDR1 SNHLY, CDR2 FYNNEI. V gave up 10 bases and J gave up 4 bases; unmatched junction bases: 11. This CDR3 spans 15 amino acids. The CDR3 DNA reads TGTGCCACCGATCCGACAGGGGTTATCACCGGGGAGCTGTTTTTT. This gives the protein CATDPTGVITGELFF. Complete variable domain (other parts from reference TRBV2 and TRBJ2-2): EPEVTQTPSHQVTQMGQEVILRCVPISNHLYFYWYRQILGQKVEFLVSFYNNEISEKSEIFDDQFSVERPDGSNFTLKIRSTKLEDSAMYFCATDPTGVITGELFFGEGSRLTVL.

This clone occurred once. The rearrangement joins TRBV5-1 to TRBJ2-2; TRBD2 aligns across 9 bases. Trimming took 4 bases from V and 6 from J; bases not matched to a gene: 7. CDR3 size: 15 residues. Germline V gene sequence: CDR1 SGHRS, CDR2 YFSETQ. Written as DNA, the CDR3 is TGCGCCAGCAGCCCCGGGCGCGGGGGGGCCGGGGAGCTGTTTTTT. Translating it yields CASSPGRGGAGELFF.